Listed below are T cell receptor beta chains from one sample, sequenced in a study of T cell repertoires in cytomegalovirus infection. Antigens of these TCRs are unknown. TCRdb analysed the reads with MiXCR anew, one entry per CDR3 protein. Seen here are around 770,000 distinct CDR3 sequences, about 28% observed once, and the top ten hold about 12%. The sample in question was cultured CD8+ T cells from PBMCs, obtained from culture after CMV antigen stimulation. Source of these receptors: a human donor in good health (CMV status not recorded). Some clones in this sample may be carry-over from other donors' samples. Both conserved end residues are part of each CDR3. The D gene is left open where the match is weak. A clone size is listed for some rows: how often the clone was seen (once, few, many), or a class if it is expanded.

len: 14
j_gene: TRBJ1-2
v_gene: TRBV3-1
d_gene: -
abundance: -
CDR3aa: CASSPNSQGWGYTF
CDR3nt: TGTGCCAGCAGCCCTAACTCACAGGGCTGGGGCTACACCTTC

len: 13
j_gene: TRBJ1-1
v_gene: TRBV29-1
d_gene: TRBD1
abundance: -
CDR3aa: CSAYRGHGTEAFF
CDR3nt: TGCAGCGCTTACAGGGGGCACGGCACTGAAGCTTTCTTT

len: 15
j_gene: TRBJ2-1
v_gene: TRBV18
d_gene: TRBD1
abundance: -
CDR3aa: CASSPDRGLYYEQFF
CDR3nt: TGTGCCAGCTCGCCTGACAGGGGGCTATACTATGAGCAGTTCTTC

len: 16
j_gene: TRBJ1-5
v_gene: TRBV7-6
d_gene: -
abundance: many
CDR3aa: CASSLGQRGLGQPQHF
CDR3nt: TGTGCCAGCAGCTTAGGCCAACGGGGGCTTGGTCAGCCCCAGCATTTT

len: 15
j_gene: TRBJ2-1
v_gene: TRBV9
d_gene: TRBD1
abundance: -
CDR3aa: CASSSGQGNRNEQFF
CDR3nt: TGTGCCAGCAGCTCGGGACAGGGGAACCGCAATGAGCAGTTCTTC

len: 14
j_gene: TRBJ2-3
v_gene: TRBV12-3/TRBV12-4
d_gene: -
abundance: few
CDR3aa: CASTMPGVTDTQYF
CDR3nt: TGTGCCAGCACCATGCCAGGGGTCACAGATACGCAGTATTTT

len: 12
j_gene: TRBJ2-7
v_gene: TRBV7-6
d_gene: -
abundance: -
CDR3aa: CASSQYGYEQYF
CDR3nt: TGTGCCAGCAGCCAGTACGGTTACGAGCAGTACTTC

len: 14
j_gene: TRBJ2-7
v_gene: TRBV7-7
d_gene: -
abundance: -
CDR3aa: CASSLGGLQYEQYF
CDR3nt: TGTGCTAGCAGCTTAGGAGGGCTTCAGTACGAGCAGTACTTC

len: 13
j_gene: TRBJ1-1
v_gene: TRBV7-9
d_gene: TRBD1
abundance: few
CDR3aa: CASIRTGNTEAFF
CDR3nt: TGTGCCAGCATCAGGACAGGGAACACTGAAGCTTTCTTT

len: 18
j_gene: TRBJ2-3
v_gene: TRBV12-3/TRBV12-4
d_gene: -
abundance: -
CDR3aa: CVSSLGVRESYNADTQYF
CDR3nt: TGTGTCAGCAGTTTAGGGGTGAGGGAATCCTACAATGCAGATACGCAGTATTTT

len: 16
j_gene: TRBJ2-2
v_gene: TRBV12-3/TRBV12-4
d_gene: -
abundance: -
CDR3aa: CASSLLWTENTGELFF
CDR3nt: TGTGCCAGCAGTTTATTGTGGACAGAGAACACCGGGGAGCTGTTTTTT

len: 18
j_gene: TRBJ2-4
v_gene: TRBV6-1
d_gene: -
abundance: -
CDR3aa: CASSALVTGGPMGNIQYF
CDR3nt: TGTGCCAGCAGTGCCCTAGTGACAGGCGGCCCGATGGGAAACATTCAGTACTTC

len: 13
j_gene: TRBJ2-5
v_gene: TRBV7-6
d_gene: -
abundance: many
CDR3aa: CASREVGRETQYF
CDR3nt: TGTGCCAGCAGGGAGGTAGGAAGGGAGACCCAGTACTTC

len: 14
j_gene: TRBJ2-5
v_gene: TRBV12-3/TRBV12-4
d_gene: -
abundance: -
CDR3aa: CASSPWGSQETQYF
CDR3nt: TGTGCCAGCAGTCCATGGGGAAGTCAGGAGACCCAGTACTTC

len: 14
j_gene: TRBJ1-4
v_gene: TRBV19
d_gene: TRBD1
abundance: few
CDR3aa: CASTRTGANEKLFF
CDR3nt: TGTGCCAGTACCCGGACAGGGGCCAATGAAAAACTGTTTTTT

len: 18
j_gene: TRBJ2-3
v_gene: TRBV18
d_gene: TRBD2
abundance: few
CDR3aa: CASSFTDSGGRYTDTQYF
CDR3nt: TGTGCCAGCTCGTTCACCGATAGCGGGGGACGTTACACAGATACGCAGTATTTT

len: 15
j_gene: TRBJ2-1
v_gene: TRBV19
d_gene: -
abundance: -
CDR3aa: CASSWAWRSNNEQFF
CDR3nt: TGTGCCAGTAGTTGGGCCTGGAGGTCCAACAATGAGCAGTTCTTC

len: 14
j_gene: TRBJ1-2
v_gene: TRBV12-3/TRBV12-4
d_gene: -
abundance: -
CDR3aa: CASSLTHDGYGYTF
CDR3nt: TGTGCCAGCAGTTTGACCCACGATGGGTATGGCTACACCTTC

len: 14
j_gene: TRBJ1-5
v_gene: TRBV12-3/TRBV12-4
d_gene: TRBD1
abundance: -
CDR3aa: CASSRDRGDQPQHF
CDR3nt: TGTGCCAGCAGCCGGGACAGGGGGGATCAGCCCCAGCATTTT

len: 15
j_gene: TRBJ2-1
v_gene: TRBV6-2/TRBV6-3
d_gene: -
abundance: -
CDR3aa: CASRLPGDGFNEQFF
CDR3nt: TGTGCCAGCAGACTTCCCGGCGACGGGTTTAATGAGCAGTTCTTC

len: 15
j_gene: TRBJ2-6
v_gene: TRBV5-4
d_gene: -
abundance: -
CDR3aa: CASSMDAGGANVLTF
CDR3nt: TGTGCCAGCAGCATGGACGCTGGTGGGGCCAACGTCCTGACTTTC

len: 12
j_gene: TRBJ1-2
v_gene: TRBV7-9
d_gene: -
abundance: -
CDR3aa: CASSPRTTGYTF
CDR3nt: TGTGCCAGCAGCCCAAGGACAACCGGCTACACCTTC

len: 17
j_gene: TRBJ1-5
v_gene: TRBV3-1
d_gene: TRBD1
abundance: once
CDR3aa: CASSQDYTGVSNQPQHF
CDR3nt: TGTGCCAGCAGCCAAGATTACACAGGGGTTAGCAATCAGCCCCAGCATTTT

len: 13
j_gene: TRBJ1-5
v_gene: TRBV27
d_gene: -
abundance: -
CDR3aa: CASSLRTFQPQHF
CDR3nt: TGTGCCAGCAGTTTGCGGACGTTTCAGCCCCAGCATTTT

len: 15
j_gene: TRBJ1-3
v_gene: TRBV7-2
d_gene: -
abundance: -
CDR3aa: CASSPDRSSGNTIYF
CDR3nt: TGTGCCAGCAGCCCGGACAGAAGCTCTGGAAACACCATATATTTT

len: 17
j_gene: TRBJ2-3
v_gene: TRBV4-3
d_gene: -
abundance: -
CDR3aa: CASSQDGGGQYTDTQYF
CDR3nt: TGCGCCAGCAGCCAAGACGGGGGGGGACAGTACACAGATACGCAGTATTTT

len: 15
j_gene: TRBJ2-2
v_gene: TRBV6-6
d_gene: TRBD1
abundance: -
CDR3aa: CASKGQGHDTGELFF
CDR3nt: TGTGCCAGCAAGGGACAGGGTCATGACACCGGGGAGCTGTTTTTT

len: 15
j_gene: TRBJ1-6
v_gene: TRBV27
d_gene: -
abundance: few
CDR3aa: CASSFREPYNSPLHF
CDR3nt: TGTGCCAGCAGTTTCCGAGAGCCCTATAATTCACCCCTCCACTTT

len: 14
j_gene: TRBJ2-5
v_gene: TRBV5-1
d_gene: -
abundance: -
CDR3aa: CASSLDGVPETQYF
CDR3nt: TGCGCCAGCAGCCTGGACGGGGTGCCCGAGACCCAGTACTTC

len: 15
j_gene: TRBJ1-2
v_gene: TRBV7-3
d_gene: -
abundance: few
CDR3aa: CASSLTGSREHGYTF
CDR3nt: TGTGCCAGCAGCTTAACGGGGAGCAGGGAGCATGGCTACACCTTC

len: 14
j_gene: TRBJ1-2
v_gene: TRBV25-1
d_gene: TRBD1
abundance: -
CDR3aa: CATSPGTGYYGYTF
CDR3nt: TGTGCCACCTCTCCCGGGACAGGGTACTATGGCTACACCTTC

len: 14
j_gene: TRBJ2-4
v_gene: TRBV19
d_gene: TRBD1
abundance: -
CDR3aa: CASSTGGIGNIQYF
CDR3nt: TGTGCCAGTAGTACAGGGGGAATAGGGAACATTCAGTACTTC

len: 17
j_gene: TRBJ1-1
v_gene: TRBV27
d_gene: TRBD1
abundance: few
CDR3aa: CASSFDVTGGMNTEAFF
CDR3nt: TGTGCCAGCAGTTTCGATGTGACAGGGGGAATGAACACTGAAGCTTTCTTT

len: 14
j_gene: TRBJ2-7
v_gene: TRBV7-2
d_gene: -
abundance: many
CDR3aa: CASSLDRRNYEQYF
CDR3nt: TGTGCCAGCAGCTTAGACAGGCGGAACTACGAGCAGTACTTC

len: 14
j_gene: TRBJ1-2
v_gene: TRBV11-1
d_gene: -
abundance: few
CDR3aa: CASSPDRNPYGYTF
CDR3nt: TGTGCCAGCAGCCCGGACCGAAACCCCTATGGCTACACCTTC

len: 14
j_gene: TRBJ1-2
v_gene: TRBV5-6
d_gene: TRBD1
abundance: once
CDR3aa: CASSGSDRAVGYTF
CDR3nt: TGTGCCAGCAGCGGATCGGACAGGGCGGTTGGCTACACCTTC

len: 14
j_gene: TRBJ1-2
v_gene: TRBV6-8
d_gene: -
abundance: -
CDR3aa: CASTRTGGTDGYTF
CDR3nt: TGTGCCAGCACCAGAACGGGGGGCACAGATGGCTACACCTTC

len: 13
j_gene: TRBJ2-7
v_gene: TRBV10-2
d_gene: -
abundance: -
CDR3aa: CASSERQAYEQYF
CDR3nt: TGCGCCAGCAGTGAGAGGCAGGCCTACGAGCAGTACTTC

len: 18
j_gene: TRBJ2-3
v_gene: TRBV2
d_gene: -
abundance: -
CDR3aa: CASSDSWADQKTLDTQYF
CDR3nt: TGTGCCAGCAGTGACAGCTGGGCGGACCAGAAGACCCTAGATACGCAGTATTTT

len: 14
j_gene: TRBJ2-1
v_gene: TRBV7-7
d_gene: -
abundance: -
CDR3aa: CASSLDGLYNEQFF
CDR3nt: TGTGCTAGCAGCTTAGACGGGCTGTACAATGAGCAGTTCTTC

len: 14
j_gene: TRBJ2-2
v_gene: TRBV27
d_gene: -
abundance: -
CDR3aa: CASSRGTPPGELFF
CDR3nt: TGTGCCAGCAGTCGGGGGACTCCCCCCGGGGAGCTGTTTTTT

len: 14
j_gene: TRBJ2-1
v_gene: TRBV7-2
d_gene: TRBD2
abundance: many
CDR3aa: CASSLGLAGGEQFF
CDR3nt: TGTGCCAGCAGCTTAGGGCTAGCGGGGGGTGAGCAGTTCTTC

len: 16
j_gene: TRBJ1-1
v_gene: TRBV4-1
d_gene: -
abundance: few
CDR3aa: CASSQVVRLLNTEAFF
CDR3nt: TGCGCCAGCAGCCAAGTAGTCCGGCTATTGAACACTGAAGCTTTCTTT

len: 18
j_gene: TRBJ2-3
v_gene: TRBV27
d_gene: -
abundance: few
CDR3aa: CASSFIFRDGGSIYTQYF
CDR3nt: TGTGCCAGCAGTTTTATATTTAGGGATGGGGGCTCGATCTATACGCAGTATTTT

len: 14
j_gene: TRBJ1-5
v_gene: TRBV25-1
d_gene: -
abundance: few
CDR3aa: CASREGGSNQPQHF
CDR3nt: TGTGCCAGCAGAGAAGGAGGTAGCAATCAGCCCCAGCATTTT

len: 15
j_gene: TRBJ2-5
v_gene: TRBV6-1
d_gene: -
abundance: -
CDR3aa: CASSEGIGYGETQYF
CDR3nt: TGTGCCAGCAGTGAAGGAATAGGGTACGGAGAGACCCAGTACTTC

len: 15
j_gene: TRBJ1-1
v_gene: TRBV6-1
d_gene: -
abundance: -
CDR3aa: CASSEGVSGGTEAFF
CDR3nt: TGTGCCAGCAGTGAAGGCGTGAGCGGGGGCACTGAAGCTTTCTTT

len: 14
j_gene: TRBJ2-1
v_gene: TRBV6-5
d_gene: TRBD2
abundance: few
CDR3aa: CASSYAGGHNEQFF
CDR3nt: TGTGCCAGCAGTTACGCGGGGGGGCATAATGAGCAGTTCTTC

len: 15
j_gene: TRBJ2-3
v_gene: TRBV27
d_gene: -
abundance: once
CDR3aa: CASSFGGGNTAKQYF
CDR3nt: TGTGCCAGCAGTTTCGGGGGTGGAAATACTGCCAAGCAGTATTTT

len: 13
j_gene: TRBJ1-1
v_gene: TRBV7-9
d_gene: -
abundance: -
CDR3aa: CASSSPGDAEAFF
CDR3nt: TGTGCCAGCAGCTCTCCGGGGGACGCTGAAGCTTTCTTT

len: 16
j_gene: TRBJ2-7
v_gene: TRBV7-6
d_gene: -
abundance: -
CDR3aa: CASSTQRNRDSYEQYF
CDR3nt: TGTGCCAGCAGCACCCAGCGGAACAGAGACTCCTACGAGCAGTACTTC

len: 17
j_gene: TRBJ1-1
v_gene: TRBV19
d_gene: -
abundance: -
CDR3aa: CASSPARGVMRGTEAFF
CDR3nt: TGTGCCAGTAGTCCCGCCCGGGGGGTCATGAGAGGCACTGAAGCTTTCTTT